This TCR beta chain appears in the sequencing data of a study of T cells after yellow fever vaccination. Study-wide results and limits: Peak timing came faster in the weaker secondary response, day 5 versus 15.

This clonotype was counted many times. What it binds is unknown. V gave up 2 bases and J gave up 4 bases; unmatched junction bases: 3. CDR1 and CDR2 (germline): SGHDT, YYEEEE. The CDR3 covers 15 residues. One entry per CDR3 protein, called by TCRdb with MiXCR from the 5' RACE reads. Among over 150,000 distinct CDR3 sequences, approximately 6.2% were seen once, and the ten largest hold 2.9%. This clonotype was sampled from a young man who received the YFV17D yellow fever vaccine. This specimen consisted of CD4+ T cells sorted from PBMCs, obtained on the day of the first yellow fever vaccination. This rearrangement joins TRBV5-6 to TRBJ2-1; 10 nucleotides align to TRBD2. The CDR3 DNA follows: TGTGCCAGCAGCTTCCGACTAGCGGGTTACAATGAGCAGTTCTTC. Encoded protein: CASSFRLAGYNEQFF.